This T cell receptor (beta chain) stems from a study of T cells after yellow fever vaccination (dated by TCRdb to about 2019). As for the study more broadly: Staining for CD3, CD45RA, CCR7 and CD95 was used to sort memory subsets (EM, EMRA, CM and Tscm) on a BD FACS Aria III. Libraries from fractions with low cell numbers were prepared with the SMART-Seq v4 Ultra Low Input RNA kit. To track T-cell clones before and after primary and booster YFV17D yellow fever vaccination, bulk TCR alpha and beta repertoires were sequenced longitudinally. Two healthy male donors, one aged 18 to 30 and one aged 30 to 40 years, made up the cohort. Blood was collected at multiple timepoints before and after primary and secondary immunization, and bulk PBMC replicates and cell subsets were isolated. Memory subsets were sorted on days 0, 15 and 45 and at 18 months following primary vaccination, and on days 0, 15 and 45 following the 30-year booster. Paper-wide results and their limitations: A small share of clonotypes occurred in both CD4 and CD8 compartments, likely arising from convergent recombination. Because only a couple of donors were included in the study, the extent to which the findings can be generalized is limited. The secondary T-cell response was found to be weaker but faster than the primary response, with a peak reached on day 5 rather than on day 15. In the sorted memory subsets on day 0, nearly all vaccine-responding clonotypes were below the level of detection. After the booster, most of the clones that had expanded following primary vaccination were detected again (almost 98% of CD4 and roughly 88% of CD8), which suggests that memory was broadly maintained. Computational filtering was needed because FACS-sorted repertoires could contain abundant contaminating clonotypes from the bulk population.

This clonotype was seen ten or more times. Per-base qualities were not stored, and no clone one base away is much larger. The meaning of the sample's treatment or condition label: live attenuated yellow fever vaccine strain. A standard Ficoll-Paque protocol was used to isolate PBMCs from peripheral blood. The RNeasy Micro Kit was used to extract RNA from sorted memory subsets. TCR cDNA was synthesized by 5'RACE template switching, through which a universal primer site and unique molecular identifiers were introduced. cDNA synthesis was primed from both the TCR alpha and TCR beta constant segments. Two PCR steps were used to amplify libraries, with sample barcodes and sequencing adapters being added in the second step. Sequencing of libraries was performed on Illumina HiSeq 2500 (2x100 bp) or NovaSeq (2x150 bp). As for the authors' bioinformatics: Demultiplexing of reads and collapsing into UMI consensus sequences were performed with MIGEC, and V(D)J alignment was carried out with MiXCR. Using edgeR on replicate PBMC samples, clonotypes were called vaccine-responding if FDR was below 0.01 and the log2 fold change was above 5 up to day 15. Bulk clonotypes were assigned CD4 or CD8 identity according to which sequenced CD4 or CD8 repertoire held them at higher abundance. To estimate how each clone was distributed across memory phenotypes, clonotype frequencies in memory subsets were weighted by FACS-sorted cell numbers. TCRdb trimmed the raw reads at Q25, called clones with MiXCR and kept productive beta chains. Under each unique CDR3 protein, matching rows form one entry showing the most common genes and DNA. These V and J calls are TCRdb output, not the study's own analysis. The sample records around 16,000 distinct CDR3 sequences, 4% of which are singletons. 0.35% to 0.45% of the sample is taken by the ten largest.

CDR1 and CDR2 were assigned from the germline V gene as LGHNA and YSLEER. Trimming at the junction amounts to 1 base on V and 5 bases on J, and the germline ends lie 18 bases apart. The CDR3 starts with the cysteine, ends with the phenylalanine, and has 16 residues. Only the CDR3 region is kept as DNA, spanning 48 bases read in frame from base 1. The chain is assembled from TRBV4-3 and TRBJ2-7; no D gene is confidently identified. The source material was PBMCs, either bulk or a sorted T-cell subset (CD4+, CD8+, memory, or dextramer-sorted; not recorded which), sampled 15 days after the yellow fever booster vaccination. The TCR was taken from a man aged 25 to 45 who received the YFV17D yellow fever vaccine. The sequenced DNA: TGCGCCAGCAGCCAAGTTTGGGCGGCACCCCGGGACGAGCAGTACTTC. This gives the protein CASSQVWAAPRDEQYF.